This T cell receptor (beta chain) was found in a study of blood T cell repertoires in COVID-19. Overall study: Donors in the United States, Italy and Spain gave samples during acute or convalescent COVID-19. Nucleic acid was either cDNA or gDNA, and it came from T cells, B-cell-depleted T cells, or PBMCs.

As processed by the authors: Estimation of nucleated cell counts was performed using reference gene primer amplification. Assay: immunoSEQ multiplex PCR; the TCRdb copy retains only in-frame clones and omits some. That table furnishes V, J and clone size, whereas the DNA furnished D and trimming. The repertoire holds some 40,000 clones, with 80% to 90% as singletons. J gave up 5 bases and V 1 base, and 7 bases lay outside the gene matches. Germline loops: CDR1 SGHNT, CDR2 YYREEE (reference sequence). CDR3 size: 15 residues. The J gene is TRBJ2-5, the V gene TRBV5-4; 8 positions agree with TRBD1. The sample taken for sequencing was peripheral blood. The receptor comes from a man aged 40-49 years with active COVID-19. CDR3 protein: CASSLNTGGQETQYF. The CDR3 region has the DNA TGTGCCAGCAGCTTGAACACAGGGGGACAGGAGACCCAGTACTTC.